This TCR beta chain was profiled in a study of control samples from healthy donors and cancer patients (dated by TCRdb to 2018 to 2020). Library generation was performed with the immunoSEQ multiplex PCR assay. TCRdb holds this immuneACCESS table with in-frame rearrangements only. Some clones are missing; in checked studies, unresolved V genes explain under half, and the rest has no known cause. The sample table contains approximately 98,000 clones; only one count was recorded for approximately 82% of them. Of the sample, around 6.2% is held by the ten largest clones. In its sample, this clone was seen once. Its antigen is not yet known. Per-base qualities were not stored, and no clone one base away is much larger. The sequence came from a man in his late teens or twenties in good health. Source material: blood.

The CDR3 protein: CASSLYRSSGNTIYF. The base sequence is TGTGCCAGCAGCCTTTACAGGAGCTCTGGAAACACCATATATTTT. Recombination joined TRBV2 with TRBJ1-3; possibly the D gene is TRBD1, per 5 matching bases. A distance of 12 bases separates the germline ends of V and J, which lose 6 bases and 0 bases respectively. The germline V gene yields SNHLY for CDR1 and FYNNEI for CDR2. From the cysteine through the phenylalanine, the CDR3 covers 15 amino acids. The kept DNA is CDR3 alone, 45 bases in frame from the first base.